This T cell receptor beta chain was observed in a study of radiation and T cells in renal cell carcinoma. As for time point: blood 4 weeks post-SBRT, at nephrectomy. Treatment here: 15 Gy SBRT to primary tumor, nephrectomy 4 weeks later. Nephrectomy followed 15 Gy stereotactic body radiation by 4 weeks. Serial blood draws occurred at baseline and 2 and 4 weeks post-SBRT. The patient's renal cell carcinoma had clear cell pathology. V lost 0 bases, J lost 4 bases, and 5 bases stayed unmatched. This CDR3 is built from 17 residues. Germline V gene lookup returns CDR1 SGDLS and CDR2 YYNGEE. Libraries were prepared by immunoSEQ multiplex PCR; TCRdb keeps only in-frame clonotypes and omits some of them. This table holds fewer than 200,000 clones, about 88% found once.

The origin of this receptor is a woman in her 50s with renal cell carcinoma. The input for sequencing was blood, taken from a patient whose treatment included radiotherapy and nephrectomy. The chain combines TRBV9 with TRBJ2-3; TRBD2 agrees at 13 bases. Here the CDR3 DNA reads TGTGCCAGCAGCGTAGGTGTACTAGCGGGGGGGCCAGATACGCAGTATTTT. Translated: CASSVGVLAGGPDTQYF.